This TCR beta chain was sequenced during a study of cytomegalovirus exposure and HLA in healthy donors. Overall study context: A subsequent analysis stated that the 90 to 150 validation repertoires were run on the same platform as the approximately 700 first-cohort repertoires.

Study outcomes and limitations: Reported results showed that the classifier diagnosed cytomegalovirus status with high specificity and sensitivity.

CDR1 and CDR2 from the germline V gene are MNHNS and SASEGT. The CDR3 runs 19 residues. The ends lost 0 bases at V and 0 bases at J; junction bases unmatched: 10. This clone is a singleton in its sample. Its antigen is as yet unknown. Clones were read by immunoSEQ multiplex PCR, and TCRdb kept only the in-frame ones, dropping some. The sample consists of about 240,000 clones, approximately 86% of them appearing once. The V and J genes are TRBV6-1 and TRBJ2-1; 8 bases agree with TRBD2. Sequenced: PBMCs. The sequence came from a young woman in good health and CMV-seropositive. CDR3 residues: CASSEALASGPSSYNEQFF. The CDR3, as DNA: TGTGCCAGCAGTGAAGCGCTTGCTAGCGGGCCGAGCTCCTACAATGAGCAGTTCTTC.